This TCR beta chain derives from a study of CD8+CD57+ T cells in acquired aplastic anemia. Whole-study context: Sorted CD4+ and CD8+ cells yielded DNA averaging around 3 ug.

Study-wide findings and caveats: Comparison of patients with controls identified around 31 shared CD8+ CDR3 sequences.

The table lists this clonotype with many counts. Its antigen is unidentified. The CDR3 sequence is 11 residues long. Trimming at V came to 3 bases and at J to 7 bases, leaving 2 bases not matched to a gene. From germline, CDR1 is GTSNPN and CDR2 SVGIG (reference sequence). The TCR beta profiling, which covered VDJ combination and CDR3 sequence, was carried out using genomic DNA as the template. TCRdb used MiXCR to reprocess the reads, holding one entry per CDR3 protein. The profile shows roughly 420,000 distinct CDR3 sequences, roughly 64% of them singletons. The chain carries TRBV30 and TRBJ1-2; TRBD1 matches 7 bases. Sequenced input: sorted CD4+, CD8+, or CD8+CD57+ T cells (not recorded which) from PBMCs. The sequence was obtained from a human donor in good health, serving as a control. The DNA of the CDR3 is TGTGCCTGGAGGGGGACAGTTGGCTACACCTTC. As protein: CAWRGTVGYTF.